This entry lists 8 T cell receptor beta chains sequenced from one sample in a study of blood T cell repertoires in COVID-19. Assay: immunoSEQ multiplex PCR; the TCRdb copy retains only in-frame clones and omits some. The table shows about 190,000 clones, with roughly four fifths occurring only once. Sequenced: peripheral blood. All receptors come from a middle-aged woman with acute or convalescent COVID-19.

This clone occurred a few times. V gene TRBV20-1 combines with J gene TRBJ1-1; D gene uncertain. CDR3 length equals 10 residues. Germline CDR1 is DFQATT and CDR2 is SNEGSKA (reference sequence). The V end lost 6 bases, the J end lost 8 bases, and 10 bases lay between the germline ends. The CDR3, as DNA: TGCAGTGCCCGGGAGGAAGAAGCTTTCTTT. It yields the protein CSAREEEAFF.

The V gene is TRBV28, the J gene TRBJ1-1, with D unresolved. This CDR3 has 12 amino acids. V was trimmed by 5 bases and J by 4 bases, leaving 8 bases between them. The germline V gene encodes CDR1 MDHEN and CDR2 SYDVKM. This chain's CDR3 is CASSLGFTEAFF. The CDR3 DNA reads TGTGCCAGCAGTCTAGGTTTCACTGAAGCTTTCTTT.

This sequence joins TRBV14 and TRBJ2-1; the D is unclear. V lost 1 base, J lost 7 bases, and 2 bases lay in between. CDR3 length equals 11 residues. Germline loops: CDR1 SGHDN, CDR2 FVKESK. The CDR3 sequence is CASSQVNEQFF. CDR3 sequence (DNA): TGTGCCAGCAGCCAAGTAAATGAGCAGTTCTTC.

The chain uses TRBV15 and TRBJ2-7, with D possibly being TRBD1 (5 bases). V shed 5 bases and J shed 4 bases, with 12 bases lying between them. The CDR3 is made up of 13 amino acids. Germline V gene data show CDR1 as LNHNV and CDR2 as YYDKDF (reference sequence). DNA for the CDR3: TGTGCCACCAGCCCCCGACCAGGGTACGAGCAGTACTTC. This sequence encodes CATSPRPGYEQYF.

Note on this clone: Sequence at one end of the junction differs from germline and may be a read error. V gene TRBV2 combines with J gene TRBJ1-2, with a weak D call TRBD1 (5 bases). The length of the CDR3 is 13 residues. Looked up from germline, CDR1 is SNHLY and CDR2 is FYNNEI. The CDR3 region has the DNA TGTGCCAGCAGAGAAGGACAAACGCATGGCTACACCTTC. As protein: CASREGQTHGYTF.

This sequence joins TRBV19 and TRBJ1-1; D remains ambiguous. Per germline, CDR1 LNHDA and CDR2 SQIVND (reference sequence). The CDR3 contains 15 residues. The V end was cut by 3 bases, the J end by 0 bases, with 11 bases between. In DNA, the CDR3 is TGTGCCAGTAGTATTTTGCCGGGAATGAACACTGAAGCTTTCTTT. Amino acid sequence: CASSILPGMNTEAFF.

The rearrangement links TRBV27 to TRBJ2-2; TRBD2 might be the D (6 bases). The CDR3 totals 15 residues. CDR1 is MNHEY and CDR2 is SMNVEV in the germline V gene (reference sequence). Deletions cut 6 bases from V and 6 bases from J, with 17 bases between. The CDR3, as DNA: TGTGCCAGCAGGAGGGACCCATCGGGAGCCGGGGAGCTGTTTTTT. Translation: CASRRDPSGAGELFF.

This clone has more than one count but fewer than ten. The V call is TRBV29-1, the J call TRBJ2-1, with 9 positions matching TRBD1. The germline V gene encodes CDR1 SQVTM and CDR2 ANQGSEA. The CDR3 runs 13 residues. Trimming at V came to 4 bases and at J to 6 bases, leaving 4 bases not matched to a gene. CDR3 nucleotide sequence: TGCAGCGTTGTAGTGACAGGGGGCAATGAGCAGTTCTTC. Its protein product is CSVVVTGGNEQFF.